The rows below give T cell receptor beta chains drawn from one sample of a study of long-term antiretroviral therapy in people with HIV. Sequencing was performed with immunoSEQ multiplex PCR; in TCRdb, only in-frame clones are kept and a portion is missing. The sample has under 45,000 clones, 90% to 95% seen once; the top ten hold about 4%. The sequenced sample was unsorted PBMCs, obtained approximately 5 years after starting antiretroviral therapy. These receptors were taken from a woman in her fifties or sixties with HIV. Each CDR3 is given with its conserved first and last residue. Fields, in order: V gene, D gene, clone size, J gene, CDR3 protein, CDR3 DNA. A D gene is named only where the DNA matches it firmly. Clone size is stated in some rows and not others, as once, few, many or a class when expanded.

v_gene: TRBV6-1
d_gene: -
abundance: -
j_gene: TRBJ1-1
CDR3aa: CASSEHGTPNTEAFF
CDR3nt: TGTGCCAGCAGTGAACACGGGACACCGAACACTGAAGCTTTCTTT

v_gene: TRBV4-3
d_gene: -
abundance: -
j_gene: TRBJ2-1
CDR3aa: CASSQGRGNNEQFF
CDR3nt: TGCGCCAGCAGCCAAGGGAGGGGGAACAATGAGCAGTTCTTC

v_gene: TRBV6-6
d_gene: -
abundance: -
j_gene: TRBJ2-5
CDR3aa: CASSYPTGSQETQYF
CDR3nt: TGTGCCAGCAGTTACCCCACCGGGAGCCAAGAGACCCAGTACTTC

v_gene: TRBV18
d_gene: TRBD1
abundance: -
j_gene: TRBJ2-5
CDR3aa: CASSTGGFETQYF
CDR3nt: TGTGCCAGCTCGACAGGGGGCTTTGAGACCCAGTACTTC

v_gene: TRBV2
d_gene: -
abundance: -
j_gene: TRBJ1-1
CDR3aa: CASRLDRVNTEAFF
CDR3nt: TGTGCCAGCAGATTGGACCGAGTGAACACTGAAGCTTTCTTT

v_gene: TRBV6-6
d_gene: -
abundance: -
j_gene: TRBJ2-7
CDR3aa: CASSRGEGEYF
CDR3nt: TGTGCCAGCAGCAGAGGGGAAGGGGAGTACTTC

v_gene: TRBV5-4
d_gene: -
abundance: -
j_gene: TRBJ2-5
CDR3aa: CASSQASGYQETQYF
CDR3nt: TGTGCCAGCAGCCAGGCCAGCGGATACCAAGAGACCCAGTACTTC

v_gene: TRBV2
d_gene: -
abundance: -
j_gene: TRBJ2-1
CDR3aa: CASSSGYEQFF
CDR3nt: TGTGCCAGCAGCTCGGGATATGAGCAGTTCTTC

v_gene: TRBV6-1
d_gene: TRBD2
abundance: -
j_gene: TRBJ2-7
CDR3aa: CASSEWTSPLYEQYF
CDR3nt: TGTGCCAGCAGTGAATGGACTAGCCCCCTCTACGAGCAGTACTTC

v_gene: TRBV2
d_gene: -
abundance: -
j_gene: TRBJ2-7
CDR3aa: CASRGEYEQYF
CDR3nt: TGTGCCAGCCGCGGGGAATACGAGCAGTACTTC

v_gene: TRBV11-3
d_gene: -
abundance: -
j_gene: TRBJ2-2
CDR3aa: CASSLGGQTTGELFF
CDR3nt: TGTGCCAGCAGCTTAGGGGGACAAACAACCGGGGAGCTGTTTTTT

v_gene: TRBV18
d_gene: TRBD2
abundance: -
j_gene: TRBJ2-1
CDR3aa: CASSPPTSGDEQFF
CDR3nt: TGTGCCAGCTCACCACCGACTAGCGGGGATGAGCAGTTCTTC

v_gene: TRBV6-7
d_gene: -
abundance: -
j_gene: TRBJ1-3
CDR3aa: CASSYPLGGLRSGNTIYF
CDR3nt: TGTGCCAGCAGTTACCCGCTGGGGGGCCTTCGCTCTGGAAACACCATATATTTT

v_gene: TRBV7-2
d_gene: -
abundance: -
j_gene: TRBJ1-2
CDR3aa: CASSLERETSAYGYTF
CDR3nt: TGTGCCAGCAGCCTCGAGAGGGAAACATCGGCCTATGGCTACACCTTC

v_gene: TRBV5-1
d_gene: TRBD2
abundance: -
j_gene: TRBJ2-4
CDR3aa: CASSLPSGGRLNIQYF
CDR3nt: TGCGCCAGCAGCTTGCCGAGCGGGGGAAGACTCAACATTCAGTACTTC

v_gene: TRBV18
d_gene: -
abundance: once
j_gene: TRBJ2-2
CDR3aa: CASSPPYDGGTGELFF
CDR3nt: TGTGCCAGCTCACCACCCTACGACGGAGGGACCGGGGAGCTGTTTTTT

v_gene: TRBV30
d_gene: -
abundance: large
j_gene: TRBJ1-3
CDR3aa: CAWTQGVGNTIYF
CDR3nt: TGTGCCTGGACACAGGGAGTCGGAAACACCATATATTTT

v_gene: TRBV6-5
d_gene: -
abundance: once
j_gene: TRBJ1-2
CDR3aa: CASSYPGTPRTGYTF
CDR3nt: TGTGCCAGCAGTTACCCGGGGACCCCTAGGACTGGCTACACCTTC

v_gene: TRBV6-5
d_gene: -
abundance: once
j_gene: TRBJ1-2
CDR3aa: CASSYSVGRADYGYTF
CDR3nt: TGTGCCAGCAGTTACTCGGTAGGGCGTGCTGACTATGGCTACACCTTC

v_gene: TRBV2
d_gene: TRBD2
abundance: -
j_gene: TRBJ2-5
CDR3aa: CASTATSGGAVGTQYF
CDR3nt: TGTGCCAGCACTGCGACTAGCGGGGGGGCCGTTGGGACCCAGTACTTC

v_gene: TRBV19
d_gene: -
abundance: -
j_gene: TRBJ1-2
CDR3aa: CASSSNRDTYTF
CDR3nt: TGTGCCAGTAGTTCAAACCGGGACACGTACACCTTC

v_gene: TRBV5-1
d_gene: -
abundance: few
j_gene: TRBJ2-7
CDR3aa: CASRAGTAYRYEQYF
CDR3nt: TGCGCCAGCAGGGCCGGGACGGCCTACCGCTACGAGCAGTACTTC

v_gene: TRBV9
d_gene: TRBD1
abundance: once
j_gene: TRBJ2-3
CDR3aa: CASSTRTGGEADTQYF
CDR3nt: TGTGCCAGCAGCACCCGGACAGGGGGCGAAGCAGATACGCAGTATTTT